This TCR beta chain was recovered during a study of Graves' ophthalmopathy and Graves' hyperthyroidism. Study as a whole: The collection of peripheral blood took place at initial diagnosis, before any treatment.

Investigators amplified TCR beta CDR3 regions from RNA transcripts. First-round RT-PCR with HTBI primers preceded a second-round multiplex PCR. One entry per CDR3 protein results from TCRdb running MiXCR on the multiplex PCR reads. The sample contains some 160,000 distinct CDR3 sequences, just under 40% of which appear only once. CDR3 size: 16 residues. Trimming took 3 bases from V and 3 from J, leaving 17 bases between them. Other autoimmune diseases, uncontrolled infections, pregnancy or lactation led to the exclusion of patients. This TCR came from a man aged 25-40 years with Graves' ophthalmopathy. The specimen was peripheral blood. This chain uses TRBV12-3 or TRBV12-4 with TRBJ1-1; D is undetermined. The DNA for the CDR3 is TGTGCCAGCAGTTTTAGTGGCAGATTGTTTCACACTGAAGCTTTCTTT. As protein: CASSFSGRLFHTEAFF.